This T cell receptor beta chain was captured in a study of CD8 T cells in Susac syndrome. For the study at large: When their blood was taken, the Susac syndrome patients had either not yet had any therapy, were taking corticosteroids, or were taking intravenous immunoglobulin alone.

General study findings and limits: It was acknowledged by the study that relatively few individuals were included in its TCR sequencing and HLA analysis.

Sequencing of TCR beta was performed on blood CD8+ and CD4+ T cells. An amount of RNA that ranged from roughly 0.45 to 1 ug was reverse transcribed with random hexamers. Multiplex PCR with immunoSEQ amplified the TCR beta CDR3 across 54 Vbeta and 13 Jbeta. TCRdb re-analysed the immunoSEQ multiplex PCR reads in MiXCR, keeping a single row per CDR3 protein. The sample has under 200,000 distinct CDR3 sequences, 94% seen once. Concerning this clonotype: Its antigen is not known.

The sequenced sample consisted of CD4+ T cells from PBMCs. The receptor's source is a human donor with Susac syndrome.

The CDR3 here is CASSPPRGQGNNQPQHF. The CDR3 nucleotides are TGTGCCAGCAGCCCCCCCCGAGGGCAGGGGAACAATCAGCCCCAGCATTTT. The gene calls are TRBV3-1 and TRBJ1-5; TRBD1 is a possible D gene (6 bases). Trimming took 4 bases from V and 3 from J, leaving 19 bases between them. Per germline, CDR1 LGHDT and CDR2 YNNKEL (reference sequence). The length of the CDR3 is 17 residues.